The T cell receptor (beta chain) under discussion was sequenced for a study of monozygotic twins with inflammatory bowel disease. The CDR3 contains 15 residues. CDR1 and CDR2 from the germline V gene are LGHNA and YNFKEQ. Concerning this clonotype: Antigen specificity is unknown.

Per donor there was one draw, yielding a blood sample of 2.5 ml. Study findings and constraints: The co-twins with IBD showed lower TCRbeta diversity (inverse Simpson) than their healthy siblings. Patient repertoire variability may have increased through differing immunosuppressive treatments.

UMIs bearing a 6-nucleotide sample barcode were added through template switching. For each CDR3 protein, TCRdb gives one entry from its re-call of the 5' RACE reads, without DNA. The data show 300,000 to 400,000 distinct CDR3 sequences, and the top ten clones hold just over 2.5%. The clonotype was recovered from a human donor with ulcerative colitis or Crohn's disease, or a healthy co-twin of an affected twin (not recorded which). The V gene is TRBV4-2, the J gene TRBJ1-1; without DNA, the TCRdb call of TRBD1 cannot be checked. Sequenced sample: blood. The CDR3 protein is CASSHLDRGHTEAFF.